This T cell receptor beta chain is drawn from a study of response to subunit inactivated influenza vaccine. The V gene lost 3 bases and the J gene lost 9 bases, with 18 bases spanning the gap. Germline CDR1 reads DFQATT; CDR2 reads SNEGSKA (reference sequence). CDR3 length: 13 amino acids. As concerns this clonotype: Its cognate antigen is unknown.

Findings of the study overall: Authors suggested each seasonal flu vaccination may recruit only limited numbers of new T cells.

TCRdb re-derived calls from the RT-PCR reads in MiXCR, one entry per CDR3 protein. Here the sample spans about 650,000 distinct CDR3 sequences, approximately 14% being singletons. The V and J genes are TRBV20-1 and TRBJ2-7; the D is unclear. Source: PBMCs from blood, taken 12 days after vaccination. This clonotype was sampled from a middle-aged man who received an inactivated influenza vaccine. The CDR3 spells CSARGLVLGGQYF. Written as DNA, the CDR3 is TGCAGTGCTAGGGGGTTAGTTCTAGGTGGGCAGTACTTC.